This T cell receptor beta chain was documented in a study of CD8+ T cells in alopecia areata. Across the whole study: Treated patients swallowed 5 to 10 mg of oral tofacitinib twice daily. Tofacitinib therapy lasting 6 to 18 months was followed by 6 months off drug.

Germline CDR1 is MNHNY and CDR2 is SVGAGI (reference sequence). This CDR3 has 14 residues. V shed 0 bases and J shed 11 bases, with 11 bases lying between them. Notes on this clone: Its target is unknown.

Study-wide findings and caveats: Normal-skin resident alphabeta T cells also appear among scalp sample sequences.

cDNA prepared by RNA extraction and subsequent reverse transcription served as the template for sequencing. Repertoires were generated with immunoSEQ multiplex PCR, while TCRdb's copy carries only in-frame clones and drops some. The profile shows 9,500 to 15,000 clones, roughly 57% of them singletons. The investigators collected lesional scalp punch biopsies and peripheral blood from alopecia areata patients. Sequencing was carried out using skin. The chain employs TRBV6-6 and TRBJ1-6, with D unclear. The sequence was collected from a human donor with alopecia areata. CDR3 region: CASSYSAGHPPLHF. For the CDR3, the DNA is TGTGCCAGCAGTTACTCGGCCGGTCATCCACCCCTCCACTTT.